Listed here are 14 T cell receptor beta chains from one sample, sequenced in a study of cytomegalovirus exposure and HLA in healthy donors. 60 Vbeta and 13 Jbeta primers were used in PCR. Using immunoSEQ multiplex PCR, the repertoire was profiled, and TCRdb retains in-frame clones only, with some absent. The sample shows approximately 120,000 clones, around three quarters of them seen only once. Sample: PBMCs. These receptors were obtained from a woman aged 40 to 50 in good health and CMV-seropositive.

V and J are TRBV15 and TRBJ2-7, with D maybe TRBD2 (5 bases). V was cut by 0 bases and J by 0 bases, with 9 bases left in between. Germline V gene lookup returns CDR1 LNHNV and CDR2 YYDKDF (reference sequence). There are 15 residues in the CDR3. CDR3 nucleotide sequence: TGTGCCACCAGCAGAGAAACGAGGGCCTCCTACGAGCAGTACTTC. Its protein is CATSRETRASYEQYF.

V and J are TRBV27 and TRBJ2-1; the D is unclear. Germline CDR1 reads MNHEY; CDR2 reads SMNVEV (reference sequence). Trimming left V 1 base short and J 4 bases short, with 8 bases between. CDR3 length: 14 amino acids. CDR3 DNA sequence: TGTGCCAGCAGTTTATGGGCAGAATACAATGAGCAGTTCTTC. It translates to CASSLWAEYNEQFF.

The genes are TRBV7-2 and TRBJ1-4, with unresolved D. Germline loops: CDR1 SGHTA, CDR2 FQGNSA. The V gene lost 4 bases and the J gene lost 5 bases, with 14 bases spanning the gap. This CDR3 is 15 amino acids long. This chain's CDR3 is CASSSFAGGNEKLFF. The CDR3 nucleotides are TGTGCCAGCAGCTCGTTCGCGGGAGGGAATGAAAAACTGTTTTTT.

This clone was recorded only once. The CDR3 region is CASSYTGSYEQYF. The CDR3 DNA reads as TGTGCCAGCAGTTACACAGGCTCCTACGAGCAGTACTTC. This chain connects TRBV6-5 to TRBJ2-7; a possible D gene is TRBD1 (5 bases). Per germline, CDR1 MNHEY and CDR2 SVGAGI. Trimming took off 2 bases at V and 0 bases at J, with 5 bases between the two ends. The CDR3 totals 13 residues.

The CDR3 loop reads CASSLGDRVVGTQYF. The CDR3 DNA is TGCGCCAGCAGCTTGGGGGACAGGGTGGTGGGGACCCAGTACTTC. The rearrangement links TRBV5-1 to TRBJ2-5; 9 positions match TRBD1. The germline gives CDR1 SGHRS, CDR2 YFSETQ. With V trimmed by 0 bases and J by 7 bases, 7 bases remained unmatched. This CDR3 comprises 15 residues.

V is TRBV28 and J is TRBJ1-2; possibly TRBD1 for D (5 bases). The germline CDR1 and CDR2 sequences are MDHEN and SYDVKM. Trimming left V 3 bases short and J 5 bases short, with 16 bases between. The CDR3 contains 15 residues. In DNA form, the CDR3 reads TGTGCCAGCAGTTTCCAGGGCATTCTGGGTTATGGCTACACCTTC. Its protein is CASSFQGILGYGYTF.

This chain connects TRBV6-6 to TRBJ2-1, with 7 bases fitting TRBD2. The ends lost 5 bases at V and 9 bases at J; junction bases unmatched: 10. Germline V gene data show CDR1 as MNHNY and CDR2 as SVGAGI (reference sequence). This CDR3 comprises 14 residues. The CDR3 region has the DNA TGTGCCAGCAGTACCGAGCGGGATCATGGTGAGCAGTTCTTC. Its protein is CASSTERDHGEQFF.

J is TRBJ1-4 and V is TRBV28, with D possibly TRBD1 on 6 matching bases. Germline loops: CDR1 MDHEN, CDR2 SYDVKM. The V end was cut by 5 bases, the J end by 8 bases, with 18 bases between. The CDR3 consists of 15 residues. The CDR3 DNA reads as TGTGCCAGCAGTCCCCCGGGGTGGGGGCGGGAAAAACTGTTTTTT. Translated: CASSPPGWGREKLFF.

The chain has TRBV2 and TRBJ2-4; D is possibly TRBD2 (6 bases). CDR3 length equals 15 residues. Germline V CDR1 and CDR2: SNHLY, FYNNEI. Trimming left V 4 bases short and J 2 bases short, with 12 bases between. CDR3 in amino acids: CASSATSPTKNIQYF. The CDR3 nucleotides read TGTGCCAGCAGTGCCACTAGCCCCACCAAAAACATTCAGTACTTC.

This sequence joins TRBV28 and TRBJ2-7, with 7 bases fitting TRBD1. V dropped 5 bases and J dropped 3; count of bases not matched to a gene: 25. CDR3 length: 20 amino acids. The germline gives CDR1 MDHEN, CDR2 SYDVKM. CDR3 in amino acids: CASSHYFRTGPGVRYYEQYF. CDR3 bases: TGTGCCAGCAGTCACTACTTCAGGACAGGCCCGGGTGTAAGGTACTACGAGCAGTACTTC.

The chain's CDR3 is CASSQDALIPNRGPANYGYTF. CDR3 sequence (DNA): TGCGCCAGCAGCCAAGATGCCCTAATCCCCAACAGGGGGCCAGCTAACTATGGCTACACCTTC. The chain joins TRBV4-1 to TRBJ1-2; 9 positions match TRBD1. Trimming cost V 0 bases and J 0 bases; bases outside gene matches: 17. The CDR3 runs 21 residues. Germline V CDR1 and CDR2: MGHRA, YSYEKL.

The CDR3 DNA follows: TGTGCCACTAGATGGACTAGCGGGACAGATACGCAGTATTTT. It encodes CATRWTSGTDTQYF. This chain connects TRBV27 to TRBJ2-3, with 11 bases matching TRBD2. Germline V gene lookup returns CDR1 MNHEY and CDR2 SMNVEV (reference sequence). Germline trimming cut 10 bases from V and 3 bases from J; bases unmatched to any gene: 6. This CDR3 is built from 14 residues.

In this sample, this clone turned up a few times. The chain has TRBV27 and TRBJ2-2, with 8 bases identical to TRBD1. The CDR3 is made up of 17 amino acids. The V gene's germline CDR1 is MNHEY and CDR2 SMNVEV (reference sequence). V dropped 3 bases and J dropped 5; count of bases not matched to a gene: 11. This chain's CDR3 is CASSFSFGGQGTGELFF. CDR3 in DNA: TGTGCCAGCAGTTTCTCGTTCGGAGGACAGGGAACCGGGGAGCTGTTTTTT.

This clone was observed many times. The chain uses TRBV15 and TRBJ2-1, with TRBD1 matching over 9 bases. This CDR3 spans 15 amino acids. V shed 5 bases, J shed 8 bases, and the junction held 10 bases outside the gene matches. Germline lookup yields CDR1 LNHNV and CDR2 YYDKDF (reference sequence). The DNA for the CDR3 is TGTGCCACCAGCGGAACCGGGACAGGGTATGATGAGCAGTTCTTC. Protein product: CATSGTGTGYDEQFF.